Sequencing of this TCR beta chain was carried out in a study of blood T cell repertoires in COVID-19. Study information: Spain, Italy and the United States supplied samples that represented acute and convalescent COVID-19. PBMCs, B-cell-depleted T cells, or T cells provided the cDNA or gDNA that made up the material.

The authors' processing: For nucleated cells, counts were estimated from reference gene primer amplification. TCRdb's copy holds only in-frame clones and misses some; the assay was immunoSEQ multiplex PCR. From that table come the V and J calls and clone size; the DNA was used to work out D and trimming. Seen here are some 150,000 clones, about four fifths observed once, and the top ten hold under 0.75%. V was clipped by 7 bases and J by 2 bases; unmatched bases: 11. The CDR3 has 17 amino acids. CDR1 is SGHTA and CDR2 is FQGNSA in the germline V gene. The rearrangement links TRBV7-2 to TRBJ2-5; 12 nucleotides match TRBD2. The sequencing input was peripheral blood. This clonotype was obtained from a man in his sixties with acute or convalescent COVID-19. CDR3 sequence (DNA): TGTGCCAGCAAACACTGGACTAGCGGGGATAGACAAGAGACCCAGTACTTC. This translates into CASKHWTSGDRQETQYF.